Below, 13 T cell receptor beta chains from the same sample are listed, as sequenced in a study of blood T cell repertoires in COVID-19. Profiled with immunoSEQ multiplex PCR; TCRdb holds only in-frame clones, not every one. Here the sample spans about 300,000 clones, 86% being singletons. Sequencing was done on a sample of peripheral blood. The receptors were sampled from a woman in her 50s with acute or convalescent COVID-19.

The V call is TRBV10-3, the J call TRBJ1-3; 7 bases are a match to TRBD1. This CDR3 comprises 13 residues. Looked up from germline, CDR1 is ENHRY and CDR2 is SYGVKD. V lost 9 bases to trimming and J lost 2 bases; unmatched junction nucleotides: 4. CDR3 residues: CAILQGAGNTIYF. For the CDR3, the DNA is TGTGCCATTCTCCAGGGGGCTGGAAACACCATATATTTT.

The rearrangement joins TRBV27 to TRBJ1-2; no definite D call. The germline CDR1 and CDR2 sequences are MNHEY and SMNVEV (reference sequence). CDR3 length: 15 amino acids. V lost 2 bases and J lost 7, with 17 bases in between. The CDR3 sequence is CASSLISRRVSGYTF. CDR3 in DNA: TGTGCCAGCAGTTTAATTTCCCGGCGGGTTAGTGGCTACACCTTC.

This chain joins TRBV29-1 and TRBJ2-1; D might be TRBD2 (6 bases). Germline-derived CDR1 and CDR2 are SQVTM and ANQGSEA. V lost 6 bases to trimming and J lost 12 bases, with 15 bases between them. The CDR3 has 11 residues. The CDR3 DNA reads TGCAGCGTGGGCCCCCGGGGGTGGCAGTTCTTC. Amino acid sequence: CSVGPRGWQFF.

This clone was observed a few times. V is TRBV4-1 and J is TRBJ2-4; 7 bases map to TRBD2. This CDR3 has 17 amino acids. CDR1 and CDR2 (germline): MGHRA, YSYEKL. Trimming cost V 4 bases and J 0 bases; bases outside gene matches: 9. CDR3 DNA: TGCGCCAGCAGCCTCCTTATAATAGCGGGAGCCAAAAACATTCAGTACTTC. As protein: CASSLLIIAGAKNIQYF.

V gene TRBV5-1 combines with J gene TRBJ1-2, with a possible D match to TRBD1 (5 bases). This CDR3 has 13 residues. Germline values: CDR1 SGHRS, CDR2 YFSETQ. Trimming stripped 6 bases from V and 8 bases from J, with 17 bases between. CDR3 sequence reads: CASTTRTGGGYTF. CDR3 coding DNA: TGCGCCAGCACCACTCGGACGGGGGGAGGCTACACCTTC.

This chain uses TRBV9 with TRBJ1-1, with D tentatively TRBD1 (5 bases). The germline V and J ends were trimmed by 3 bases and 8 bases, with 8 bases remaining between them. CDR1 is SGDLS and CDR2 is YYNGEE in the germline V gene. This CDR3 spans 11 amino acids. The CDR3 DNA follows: TGTGCCAGCAGCGCGGCAGGGGAAGCTTTCTTT. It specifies CASSAAGEAFF.

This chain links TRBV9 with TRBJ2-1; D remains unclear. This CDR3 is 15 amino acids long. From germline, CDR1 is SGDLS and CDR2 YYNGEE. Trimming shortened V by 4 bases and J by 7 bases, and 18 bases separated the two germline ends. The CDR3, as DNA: TGTGCCAGCAGCCCGCAGTCTAGAAGAACGAATGAGCAGTTCTTC. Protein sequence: CASSPQSRRTNEQFF.

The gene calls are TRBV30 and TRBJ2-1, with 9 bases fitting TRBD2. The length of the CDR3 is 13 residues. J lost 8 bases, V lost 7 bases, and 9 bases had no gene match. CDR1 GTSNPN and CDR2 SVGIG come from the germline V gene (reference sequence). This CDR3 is CASDSGSLDEQFF. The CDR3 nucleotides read TGTGCCTCCGATAGCGGGAGCCTCGATGAGCAGTTCTTC.

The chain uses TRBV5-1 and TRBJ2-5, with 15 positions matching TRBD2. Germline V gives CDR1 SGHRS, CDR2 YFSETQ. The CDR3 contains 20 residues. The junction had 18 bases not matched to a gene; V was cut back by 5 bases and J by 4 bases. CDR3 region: CASSPTAAGTSGRWRETQYF. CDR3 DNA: TGCGCCAGCAGTCCCACAGCTGCCGGGACTAGCGGGAGGTGGCGAGAGACCCAGTACTTC. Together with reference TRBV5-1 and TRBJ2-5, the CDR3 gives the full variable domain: KAGVTQTPRYLIKTRGQQVTLSCSPISGHRSVSWYQQTPGQGLQFLFEYFSETQRNKGNFPGRFSGRQFSNSRSEMNVSTLELGDSALYLCASSPTAAGTSGRWRETQYFGPGTRLLVL.

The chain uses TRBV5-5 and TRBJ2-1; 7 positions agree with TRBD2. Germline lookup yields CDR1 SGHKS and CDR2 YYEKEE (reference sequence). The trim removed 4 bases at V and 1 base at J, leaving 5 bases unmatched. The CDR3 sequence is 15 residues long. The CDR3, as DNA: TGTGCCAGCAGCCCGGAGGGAGGGTCCTACAATGAGCAGTTCTTC. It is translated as CASSPEGGSYNEQFF.

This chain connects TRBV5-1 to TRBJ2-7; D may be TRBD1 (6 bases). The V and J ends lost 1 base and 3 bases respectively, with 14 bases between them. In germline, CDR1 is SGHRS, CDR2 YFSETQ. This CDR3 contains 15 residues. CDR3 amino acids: CASSLSAGANYEQYF. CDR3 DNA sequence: TGCGCCAGCAGCTTGTCAGCAGGGGCAAACTACGAGCAGTACTTC.

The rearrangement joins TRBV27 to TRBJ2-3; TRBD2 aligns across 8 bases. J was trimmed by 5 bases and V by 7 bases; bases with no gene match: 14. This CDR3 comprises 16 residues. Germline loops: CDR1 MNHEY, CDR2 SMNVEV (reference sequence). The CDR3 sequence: CASNRRGGVGGDTQYF. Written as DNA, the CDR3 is TGTGCCAGCAACCGACGGGGGGGCGTGGGTGGAGATACGCAGTATTTT.

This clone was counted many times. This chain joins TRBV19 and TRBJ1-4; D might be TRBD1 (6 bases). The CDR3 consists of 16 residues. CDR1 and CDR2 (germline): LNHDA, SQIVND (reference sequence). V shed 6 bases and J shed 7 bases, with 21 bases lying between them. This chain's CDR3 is CASRLNSATGTEKLFF. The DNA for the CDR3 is TGTGCCAGTAGACTAAACTCGGCTACAGGGACTGAAAAACTGTTTTTT. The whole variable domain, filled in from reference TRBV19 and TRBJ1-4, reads DGGITQSPKYLFRKEGQNVTLSCEQNLNHDAMYWYRQDPGQGLRLIYYSQIVNDFQKGDIAEGYSVSREKKESFPLTVTSAQKNPTAFYLCASRLNSATGTEKLFFGSGTQLSVL.